This entry lists 6 T cell receptor beta chains sequenced from one sample in a study of blood T cell repertoires in COVID-19. Profiled with immunoSEQ multiplex PCR; TCRdb holds only in-frame clones, not every one. The top ten clones hold around 2.8% of a sample with around 100,000 clones, 70% to 90% of them seen once. Material for sequencing was peripheral blood. The receptors shown here come from a man aged 50 to 60 with COVID-19, enrolled during active disease.

This rearrangement joins TRBV5-1 to TRBJ2-5, with 11 bases fitting TRBD2. The CDR3 length is 14 residues. Germline lookup yields CDR1 SGHRS and CDR2 YFSETQ. V was pared by 0 bases and J by 5 bases, with 0 bases of the junction left unmatched. CDR3 region: CASSLGTSGETQYF. The DNA of the CDR3 is TGCGCCAGCAGCTTGGGGACTAGCGGGGAGACCCAGTACTTC.

This clone was picked up one time. This chain connects TRBV7-2 to TRBJ2-3; 9 bases line up with TRBD2. J lost 3 bases, V lost 7 bases, and 8 bases had no gene match. Germline V lookup: CDR1 SGHTA, CDR2 FQGNSA. The CDR3 consists of 15 residues. The CDR3 is CASKSSGGGTDTQYF. The CDR3 DNA is TGTGCCAGCAAGAGTAGCGGGGGTGGGACAGATACGCAGTATTTT.

This clone showed up just once. The rearrangement links TRBV10-3 to TRBJ2-3, with 7 bases fitting TRBD2. The CDR3 sequence is 13 residues long. The trim removed 7 bases at V and 10 bases at J, leaving 11 bases unmatched. CDR1 is ENHRY, CDR2 SYGVKD, per germline. The CDR3 coding sequence is TGTGCCATCATGGGGACTACCCAGGATGCGCAGTATTTT. Protein: CAIMGTTQDAQYF.

The chain is built from TRBV19 and TRBJ2-1; D not certain. The CDR3 contains 14 residues. CDR1 and CDR2 from the germline V gene are LNHDA and SQIVND (reference sequence). V was pared by 3 bases and J by 3 bases, with 9 bases between. CDR3 in DNA: TGTGCCAGTAGTATCCCAGGCAACTACAATGAGCAGTTCTTC. Protein: CASSIPGNYNEQFF.

The chain employs TRBV6-4 and TRBJ2-2; 12 nucleotides match TRBD2. V shed 3 bases, J shed 4 bases, and the junction held 0 bases outside the gene matches. In germline, CDR1 is MRHNA, CDR2 SNTAGT. This CDR3 contains 15 residues. CDR3: CASSELAGGTGELFF. The CDR3 DNA reads as TGTGCCAGCAGTGAACTAGCGGGGGGCACCGGGGAGCTGTTTTTT.

This clone was detected once. V is TRBV19 and J is TRBJ1-5, with 11 bases that match TRBD1. The CDR3 covers 14 residues. The V gene's germline CDR1 is LNHDA and CDR2 SQIVND (reference sequence). Losses at the gene ends were 3 bases for V and 11 bases for J; bases not matched to a gene: 6. The CDR3 DNA reads as TGTGCCAGTAGTATTGGGACAGGGGGGGTGGCCCAGCATTTT. This encodes CASSIGTGGVAQHF. Full variable domain (missing parts from reference TRBV19 and TRBJ1-5): DGGITQSPKYLFRKEGQNVTLSCEQNLNHDAMYWYRQDPGQGLRLIYYSQIVNDFQKGDIAEGYSVSREKKESFPLTVTSAQKNPTAFYLCASSIGTGGVAQHFGDGTRLSIL.